These 2 T cell receptor beta chains share one sample of origin, sequenced in a study of shared T cell receptors in the human thymus. Data came from immunoSEQ multiplex PCR; TCRdb stores just in-frame clones and leaves some out. The sample lists about 660,000 clones; roughly 90% were seen once. This sample was shared with a second study, whose subject was human thymus T cells.

Input material: thymocytes. The receptors come from a boy in the first two years of life with a congenital heart defect.

The V and J genes are TRBV10-3 and TRBJ2-3; TRBD2 matches 7 bases. V dropped 3 bases and J dropped 2; count of bases not matched to a gene: 8. This CDR3 is 16 amino acids long. Germline CDR1 is ENHRY and CDR2 is SYGVKD. The CDR3 DNA is TGTGCCATCAGTGACCCGGGACTAAACTACACAGATACGCAGTATTTT. Protein: CAISDPGLNYTDTQYF.

The rearrangement joins TRBV11-2 to TRBJ2-7; 7 bases align to TRBD1. The germline CDR1 and CDR2 sequences are SGHAT and FQNNGV. V lost 5 bases, J lost 2 bases, and 6 bases stayed unmatched. The CDR3 runs 14 residues. The CDR3 DNA sequence: TGTGCCAGCAGCCCCGGGACAGATCCCTACGAGCAGTACTTC. Amino acids: CASSPGTDPYEQYF.